This T cell receptor (beta chain) appears in the sequencing data of a study of cytomegalovirus exposure and HLA in healthy donors. In the case of this clone: Antigen specificity is unknown. At the DNA level, this CDR3 is encoded by other sequences in the same sample as well.

Findings and limits, study-wide: Analysis was carried out at a later point, and it linked a missense DCLRE1C variant to TCR beta V- and J-gene trimming. Later on, analysis showed that most CMV-associated TCR beta chains appeared to be HLA-restricted. Accurate HLA-A and HLA-B prediction from TCR beta sequences was reported for most subjects.

The study ran its PCR with 60 Vbeta and 13 Jbeta primers. Produced via immunoSEQ multiplex PCR; TCRdb's table is partial and in-frame only. The data show 150,000 to 180,000 clones, around 75% seen once. The source of this sequence is a man aged 30 to 45 in good health and CMV-seropositive. The sequencing sample was made of PBMCs.

The CDR3 coding sequence is TGTGCCAGCAGTTTATCACTAGCGGGGTCCTACGAGCAGTACTTC. Amino acids: CASSLSLAGSYEQYF. This chain joins TRBV27 and TRBJ2-7, with 10 positions matching TRBD2. The V gene end was trimmed by 0 bases and the J gene end by 1 base; junction bases not matched to a gene: 0. Germline CDR1 reads MNHEY; CDR2 reads SMNVEV (reference sequence). The CDR3 is 15 amino acids.